This T cell receptor (beta chain) was obtained from a study of shared clonotypes between healthy human individuals. General study findings and limits: Across several donors, naive CD4 shared around 5.1%, naive CD8 over 3%, memory CD4 over 2%, memory CD8 0.4% to 0.5%.

Regarding this clone: Its antigen is still unknown. Distinct nucleotide sequences in the sample also encode this CDR3.

In the naive CD8 group, cells lacked CD45RO and were positively selected for CCR7, so terminally differentiated effector memory CD45RA+ cells were left out. Authors' analysis steps: Junction-only immunoSEQ sequences carried no quality scores, so filtering differed. Repertoires were generated with immunoSEQ multiplex PCR, while TCRdb's copy carries only in-frame clones and drops some. V and J calls and clone size are given by that table; D and trimming were obtained from the DNA. The top ten clones hold more than 0.3% of a sample with about 580,000 clones, nearly 98% of them seen once. The length of the CDR3 is 13 residues. The V gene lost 5 bases and the J gene lost 3 bases, with 11 bases spanning the gap. Looked up from germline, CDR1 is SGHAT and CDR2 is FQNNGV.

The clonotype was recovered from a man under 40 in good health. The rearrangement links TRBV11-2 to TRBJ2-7; D tentatively fits TRBD1 or TRBD2 (5 bases each). The sequencing sample was made of naive CD8+ T cells sorted from blood. The CDR3 DNA follows: TGTGCCAGCAGCCTAGGGACGGACTACGAGCAGTACTTC. Its protein is CASSLGTDYEQYF.